This T cell receptor (beta chain) was captured by sequencing in a study of T-cell reconstitution after alpha-beta-depleted transplantation in children. From germline, CDR1 is SGHKS and CDR2 YYEKEE (reference sequence). The CDR3 consists of 14 residues. The V gene lost 7 bases and the J gene lost 2 bases, with 14 bases spanning the gap. Researchers prepared the TCRbeta library using unique molecular identifiers, the study reports. In TCRdb, the PCR reads were re-called with MiXCR into one record per CDR3 protein. The data show more than 150,000 distinct CDR3 sequences, about 6.4% seen once. This clonotype has ten or more counts.

Sequenced here: PBMCs from the stem cell graft donor, sampled from the stem cell graft. The chain employs TRBV5-5 and TRBJ2-3; D is undetermined. The clonotype was recovered from a human donor who donated a stem cell graft to a child with Wiskott-Aldrich syndrome. DNA of the CDR3: TGTGCCAGCTCCCGCGGACGGACCACAGATACGCAGTATTTT. Residues: CASSRGRTTDTQYF.